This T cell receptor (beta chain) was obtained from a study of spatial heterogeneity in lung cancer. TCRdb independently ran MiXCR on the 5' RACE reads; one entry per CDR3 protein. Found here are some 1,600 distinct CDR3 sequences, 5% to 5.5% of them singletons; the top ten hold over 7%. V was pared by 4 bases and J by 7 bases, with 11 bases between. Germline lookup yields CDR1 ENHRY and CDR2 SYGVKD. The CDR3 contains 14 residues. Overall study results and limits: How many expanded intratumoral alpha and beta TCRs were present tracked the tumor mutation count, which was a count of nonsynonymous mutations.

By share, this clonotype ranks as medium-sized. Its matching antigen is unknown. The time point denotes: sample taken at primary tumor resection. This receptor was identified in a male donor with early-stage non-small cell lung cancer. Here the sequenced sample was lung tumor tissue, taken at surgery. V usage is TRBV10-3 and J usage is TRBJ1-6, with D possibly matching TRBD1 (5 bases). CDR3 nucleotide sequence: TGTGCCATCAGTGCAAGGGGAACGAATTCACCCCTCCACTTT. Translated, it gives CAISARGTNSPLHF.